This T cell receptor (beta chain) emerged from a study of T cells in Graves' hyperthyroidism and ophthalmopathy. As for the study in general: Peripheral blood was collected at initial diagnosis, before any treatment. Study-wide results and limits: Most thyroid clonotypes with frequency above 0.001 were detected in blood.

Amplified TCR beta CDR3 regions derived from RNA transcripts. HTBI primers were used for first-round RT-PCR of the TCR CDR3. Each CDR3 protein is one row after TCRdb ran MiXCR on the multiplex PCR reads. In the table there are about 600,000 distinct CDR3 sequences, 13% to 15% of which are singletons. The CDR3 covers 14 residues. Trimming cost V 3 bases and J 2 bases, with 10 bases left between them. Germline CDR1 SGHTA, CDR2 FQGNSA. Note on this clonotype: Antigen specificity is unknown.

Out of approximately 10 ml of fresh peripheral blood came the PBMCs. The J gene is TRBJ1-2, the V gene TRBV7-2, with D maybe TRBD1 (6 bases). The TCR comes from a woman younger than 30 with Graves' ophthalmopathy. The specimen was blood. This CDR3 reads CASSFPQGNYGYTF. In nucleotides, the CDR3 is TGTGCCAGCAGCTTCCCCCAGGGGAACTATGGCTACACCTTC.